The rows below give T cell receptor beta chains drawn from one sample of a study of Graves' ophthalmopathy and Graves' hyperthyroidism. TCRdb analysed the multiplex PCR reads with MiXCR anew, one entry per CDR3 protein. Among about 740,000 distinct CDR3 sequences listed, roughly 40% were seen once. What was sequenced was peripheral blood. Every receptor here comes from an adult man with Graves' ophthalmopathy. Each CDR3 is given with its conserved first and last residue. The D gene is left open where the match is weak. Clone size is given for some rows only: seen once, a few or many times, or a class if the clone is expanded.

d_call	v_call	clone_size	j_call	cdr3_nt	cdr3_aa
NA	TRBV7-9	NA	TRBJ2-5	TGTGCCAGCAGCCCGGGGACATTGACGGAGACCCAGTACTTC	CASSPGTLTETQYF
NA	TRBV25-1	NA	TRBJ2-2	TGTGCCAGCTTCCTCAGCACCGGGGAGCTGTTTTTT	CASFLSTGELFF
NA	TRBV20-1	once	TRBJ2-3	TGCAGTGCTAGAATCCTGGGTACGCAGTATTTT	CSARILGTQYF
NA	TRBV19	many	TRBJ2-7	TGTGCCAGTAGTAGAGGCAGGGACTACGAGCAGTACTTC	CASSRGRDYEQYF
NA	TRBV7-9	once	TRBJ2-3	TGTGCCAGCAGCTTAGCGGGCAGGAGAACAGGTACGCAGTATTTT	CASSLAGRRTGTQYF
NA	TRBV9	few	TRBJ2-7	TGTGCCAGCAGCGTAGGAATAGCGGATTCCTACGAGCAGTACTTC	CASSVGIADSYEQYF
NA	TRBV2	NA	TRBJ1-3	TGTGCCAGCAGTCCCTTAGCTGGAAACACCATATATTTT	CASSPLAGNTIYF
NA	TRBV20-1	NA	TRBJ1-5	TGCAGTGCTAGCCGAGGGGGGATCGATCAGCCCCAGCATTTT	CSASRGGIDQPQHF
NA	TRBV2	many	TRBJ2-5	TGTGCCAGCAGTGAACGACATACCCAAGAGACCCAGTACTTC	CASSERHTQETQYF
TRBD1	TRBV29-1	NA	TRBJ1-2	TGCAGCGTTAAGGGGACAGGGGCGCGGTACTATGGCTACACCTTC	CSVKGTGARYYGYTF
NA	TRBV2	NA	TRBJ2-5	TGTGCCAGCAGTGGTCCGGGGAAGAAGGAGACCCAGTACTTC	CASSGPGKKETQYF
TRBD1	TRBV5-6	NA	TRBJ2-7	TGTGCCAGCAGCCGGACAGGGAGGTACGAGCAGAACTTC	CASSRTGRYEQNF
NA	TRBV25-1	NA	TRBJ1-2	TGTGCCAGCAGCTTTGGGGGGGCGGGTGATGGCTACACCTTC	CASSFGGAGDGYTF
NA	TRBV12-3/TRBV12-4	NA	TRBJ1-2	TGTGCCAGCCAGCTTCATAGGGGGAACTATGGCTACACCTTC	CASQLHRGNYGYTF
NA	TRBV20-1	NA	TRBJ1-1	TGCAGTGCTAGAGATAGGGAGTCGAATTGGAACACTGAAGCTTTCTTT	CSARDRESNWNTEAFF
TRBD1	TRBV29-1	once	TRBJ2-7	TGCAGCATAAGGACAGGGTACGAGCAGTACTTC	CSIRTGYEQYF
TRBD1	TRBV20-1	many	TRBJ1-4	TGCAGTGCTCGACCGACAGGGACAACTAATGAAAAACTGTTTTTT	CSARPTGTTNEKLFF
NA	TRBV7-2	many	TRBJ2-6	TGTGCCAGCAGCAAGGGACGCCGAAACTCTGGGGCCAACGTCCTGACTTTC	CASSKGRRNSGANVLTF
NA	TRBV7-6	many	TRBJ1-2	TGTGCCAGCAGCTCCGTTCAGGGCGGTGGCTACACCTTC	CASSSVQGGGYTF
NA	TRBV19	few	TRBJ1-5	TGTGCCACCATGAGCACACCTAATCAGCCCCAGCATTTT	CATMSTPNQPQHF
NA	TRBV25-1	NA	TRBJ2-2	TGTGCCAGCAGTTCACAAGGGGACACCGGGGAGCTGTTTTTT	CASSSQGDTGELFF
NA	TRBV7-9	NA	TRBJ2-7	TGTGCCAGCAGCTCCCGGGGGACGGATGGCTACGAGCAGTACTTC	CASSSRGTDGYEQYF
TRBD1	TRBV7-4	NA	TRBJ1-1	TGTGCCAGCACCTGGACAGGGTATTTGAACACTGAAGCTTTCTTT	CASTWTGYLNTEAFF
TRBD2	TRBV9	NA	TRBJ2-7	TGTGCCAGCAGCCGGGGACTAGTCTACGAGCAGTACTTC	CASSRGLVYEQYF
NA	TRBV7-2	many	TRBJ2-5	TGCGCCAGCAGCCAAGATGGGGGTAGGGAGACCCAGTACTTC	CASSQDGGRETQYF
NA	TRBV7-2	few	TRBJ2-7	TGTGCCACCGCAGCTTATACCATTTCTGAGCAGTACTTC	CATAAYTISEQYF
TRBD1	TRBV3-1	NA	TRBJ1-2	TGTGCCAGCAGCCAGGGGACAGTTACATCCTATGGCTACACCTTC	CASSQGTVTSYGYTF